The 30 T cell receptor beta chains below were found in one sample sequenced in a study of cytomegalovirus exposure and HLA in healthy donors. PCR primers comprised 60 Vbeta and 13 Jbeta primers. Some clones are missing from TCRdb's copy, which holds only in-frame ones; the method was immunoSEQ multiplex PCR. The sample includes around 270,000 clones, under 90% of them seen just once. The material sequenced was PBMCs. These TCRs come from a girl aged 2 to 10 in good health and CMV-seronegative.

The CDR3 DNA reads as TGTGCCTGGCGGGGACAGAACTATGGCTACACCTTC. Amino acids: CAWRGQNYGYTF. V is TRBV30 and J is TRBJ1-2, with TRBD1 identical over 7 bases. The CDR3 totals 12 residues. Germline CDR1 and CDR2: GTSNPN and SVGIG (reference sequence). The V segment lost 5 bases and the J segment 2 bases; nucleotides outside the gene matches: 2.

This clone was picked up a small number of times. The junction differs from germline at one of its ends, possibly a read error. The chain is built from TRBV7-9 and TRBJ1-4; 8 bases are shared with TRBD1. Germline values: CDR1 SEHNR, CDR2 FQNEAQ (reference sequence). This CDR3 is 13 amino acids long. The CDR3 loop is CASSSQSGTGGIF. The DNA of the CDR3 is TGTGCCAGCAGCTCGCAATCCGGGACAGGTGGAATTTTT.

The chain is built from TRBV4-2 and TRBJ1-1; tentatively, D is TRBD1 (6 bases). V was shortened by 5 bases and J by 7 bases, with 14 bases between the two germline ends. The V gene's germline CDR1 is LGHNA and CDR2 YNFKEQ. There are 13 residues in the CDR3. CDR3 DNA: TGTGCCAGCAGCACCGAGAGGGGGAGTGAAGCTTTCTTT. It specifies CASSTERGSEAFF.

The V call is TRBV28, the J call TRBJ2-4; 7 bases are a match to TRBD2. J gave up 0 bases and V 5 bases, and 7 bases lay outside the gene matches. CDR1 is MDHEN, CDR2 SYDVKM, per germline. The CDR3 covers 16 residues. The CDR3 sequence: CASSRLAEIAKNIQYF. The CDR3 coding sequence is TGTGCCAGCAGTAGACTAGCAGAGATAGCCAAAAACATTCAGTACTTC.

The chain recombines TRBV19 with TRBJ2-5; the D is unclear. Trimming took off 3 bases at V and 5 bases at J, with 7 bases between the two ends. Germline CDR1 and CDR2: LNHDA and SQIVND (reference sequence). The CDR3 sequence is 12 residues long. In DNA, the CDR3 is TGTGCCAGTAGTATTACCGGGGAGACCCAGTACTTC. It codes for CASSITGETQYF.

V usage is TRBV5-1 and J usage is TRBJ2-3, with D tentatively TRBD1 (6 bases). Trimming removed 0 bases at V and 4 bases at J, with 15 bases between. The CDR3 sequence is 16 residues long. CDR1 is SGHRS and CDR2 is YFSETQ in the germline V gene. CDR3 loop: CASSLEDRRTADTQYF. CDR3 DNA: TGCGCCAGCAGCTTGGAAGACAGGAGGACGGCAGATACGCAGTATTTT.

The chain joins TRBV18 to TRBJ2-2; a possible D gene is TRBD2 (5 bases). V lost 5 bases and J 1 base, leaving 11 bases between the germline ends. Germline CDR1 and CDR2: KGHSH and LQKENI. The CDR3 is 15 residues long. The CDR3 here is CASSIYRGNTGELFF. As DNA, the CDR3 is TGTGCCAGCTCAATTTATCGGGGGAACACCGGGGAGCTGTTTTTT.

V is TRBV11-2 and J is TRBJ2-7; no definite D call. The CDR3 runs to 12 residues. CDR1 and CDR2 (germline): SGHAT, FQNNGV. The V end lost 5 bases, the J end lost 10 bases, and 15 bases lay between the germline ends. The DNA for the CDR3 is TGTGCCAGCAGCCCTGGGCGTTCTGAACAGTACTTC. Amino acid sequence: CASSPGRSEQYF.

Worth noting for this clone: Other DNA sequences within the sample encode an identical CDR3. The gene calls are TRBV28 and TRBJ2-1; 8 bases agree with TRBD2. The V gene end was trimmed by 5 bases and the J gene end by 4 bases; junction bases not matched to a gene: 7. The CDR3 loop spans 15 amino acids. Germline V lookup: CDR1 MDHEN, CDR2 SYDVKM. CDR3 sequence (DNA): TGTGCCAGCAGTCCGGATAGCGGGGAATACAATGAGCAGTTCTTC. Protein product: CASSPDSGEYNEQFF.

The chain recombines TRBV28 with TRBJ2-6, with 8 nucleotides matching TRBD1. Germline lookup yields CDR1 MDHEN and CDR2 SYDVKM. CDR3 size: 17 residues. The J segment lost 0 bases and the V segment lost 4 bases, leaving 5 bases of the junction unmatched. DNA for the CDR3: TGTGCCAGCAGTTCAGGACAGGGTCCCTCTGGGGCCAACGTCCTGACTTTC. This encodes CASSSGQGPSGANVLTF.

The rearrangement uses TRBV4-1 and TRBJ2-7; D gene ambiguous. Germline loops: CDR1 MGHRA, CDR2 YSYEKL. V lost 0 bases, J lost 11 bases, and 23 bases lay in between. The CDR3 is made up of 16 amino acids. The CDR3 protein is CASSQELALIPQKKYF. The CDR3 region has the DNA TGCGCCAGCAGCCAAGAATTAGCACTTATCCCTCAAAAAAAGTACTTC.

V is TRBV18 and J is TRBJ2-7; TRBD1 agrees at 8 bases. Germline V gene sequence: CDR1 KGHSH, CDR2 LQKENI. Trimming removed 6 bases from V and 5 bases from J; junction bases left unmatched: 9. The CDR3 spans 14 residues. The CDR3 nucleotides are TGTGCCAGCTCGACCACGGACAGGGAAAACGAGCAGTACTTC. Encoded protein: CASSTTDRENEQYF.

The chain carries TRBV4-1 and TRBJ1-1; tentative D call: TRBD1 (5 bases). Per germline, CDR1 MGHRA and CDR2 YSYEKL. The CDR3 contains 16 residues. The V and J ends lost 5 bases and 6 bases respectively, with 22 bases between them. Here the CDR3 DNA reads TGCGCCAGCAGCGAAGGGAGGGGAACGCGTCGGGCTGAAGCTTTCTTT. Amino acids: CASSEGRGTRRAEAFF.

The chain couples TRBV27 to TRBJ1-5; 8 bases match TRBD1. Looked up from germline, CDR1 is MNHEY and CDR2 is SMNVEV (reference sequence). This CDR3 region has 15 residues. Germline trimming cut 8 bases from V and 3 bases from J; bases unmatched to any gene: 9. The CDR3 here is CASRDRTLPNQPQHF. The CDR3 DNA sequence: TGTGCCAGCCGGGACAGGACACTACCCAATCAGCCCCAGCATTTT.

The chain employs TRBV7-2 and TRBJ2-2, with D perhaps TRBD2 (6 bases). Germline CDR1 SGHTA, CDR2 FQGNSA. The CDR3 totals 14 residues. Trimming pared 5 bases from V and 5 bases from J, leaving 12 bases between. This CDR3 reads CASSRARETGELFF. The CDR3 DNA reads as TGTGCCAGCAGCCGTGCTCGGGAGACCGGGGAGCTGTTTTTT. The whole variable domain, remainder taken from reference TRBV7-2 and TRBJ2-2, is GAGVSQSPSNKVTEKGKDVELRCDPISGHTALYWYRQSLGQGLEFLIYFQGNSAPDKSGLPSDRFSAERTGGSVSTLTIQRTQQEDSAVYLCASSRARETGELFFGEGSRLTVL.

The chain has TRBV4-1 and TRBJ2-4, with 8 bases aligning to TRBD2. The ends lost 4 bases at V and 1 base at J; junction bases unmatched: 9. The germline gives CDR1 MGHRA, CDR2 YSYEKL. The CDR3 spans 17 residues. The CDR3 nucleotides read TGCGCCAGCAGCCCCGGCGGGGGGATCAAGGCCAAAAACATTCAGTACTTC. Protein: CASSPGGGIKAKNIQYF.

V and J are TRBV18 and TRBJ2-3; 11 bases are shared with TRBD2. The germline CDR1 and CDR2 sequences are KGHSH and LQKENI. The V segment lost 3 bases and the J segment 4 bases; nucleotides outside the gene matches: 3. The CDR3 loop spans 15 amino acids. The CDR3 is CASSPSGGASDTQYF. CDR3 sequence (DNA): TGTGCCAGCTCACCTAGCGGGGGGGCCTCAGATACGCAGTATTTT.

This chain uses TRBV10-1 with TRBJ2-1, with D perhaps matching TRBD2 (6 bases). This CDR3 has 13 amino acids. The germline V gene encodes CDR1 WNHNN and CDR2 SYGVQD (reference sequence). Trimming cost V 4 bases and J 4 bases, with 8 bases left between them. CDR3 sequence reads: CASSVTRYNEQFF. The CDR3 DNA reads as TGCGCCAGCAGTGTGACTAGATACAATGAGCAGTTCTTC.

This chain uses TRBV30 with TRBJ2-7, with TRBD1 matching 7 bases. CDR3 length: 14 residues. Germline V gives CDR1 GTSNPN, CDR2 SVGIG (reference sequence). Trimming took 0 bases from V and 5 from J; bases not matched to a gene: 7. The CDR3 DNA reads TGTGCCTGGAGTGTGGGAGACAGGGCCGACGAGCAGTACTTC. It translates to CAWSVGDRADEQYF.

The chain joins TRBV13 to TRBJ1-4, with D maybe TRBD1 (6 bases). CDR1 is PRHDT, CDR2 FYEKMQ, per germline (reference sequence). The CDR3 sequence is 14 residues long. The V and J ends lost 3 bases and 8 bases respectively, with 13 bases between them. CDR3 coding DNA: TGTGCCAGCAGCTTTCGGGGGGCTGGGGAAAAACTGTTTTTT. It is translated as CASSFRGAGEKLFF.

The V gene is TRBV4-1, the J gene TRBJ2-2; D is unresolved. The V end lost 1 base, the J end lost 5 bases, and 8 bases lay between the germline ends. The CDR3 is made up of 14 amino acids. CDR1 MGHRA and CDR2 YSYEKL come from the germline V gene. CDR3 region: CASSQAALTGELFF. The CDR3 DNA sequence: TGCGCCAGCAGCCAAGCCGCCCTAACCGGGGAGCTGTTTTTT.

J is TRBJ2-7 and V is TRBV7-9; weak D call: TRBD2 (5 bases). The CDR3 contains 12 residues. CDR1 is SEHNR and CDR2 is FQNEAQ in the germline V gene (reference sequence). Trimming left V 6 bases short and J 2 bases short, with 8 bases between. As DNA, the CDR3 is TGTGCCAGCAGACACGGGACCTACGAGCAGTACTTC. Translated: CASRHGTYEQYF.

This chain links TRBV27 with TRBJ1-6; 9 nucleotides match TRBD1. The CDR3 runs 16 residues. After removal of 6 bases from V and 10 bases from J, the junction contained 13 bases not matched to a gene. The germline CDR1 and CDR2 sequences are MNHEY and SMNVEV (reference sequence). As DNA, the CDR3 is TGTGCCAGCAGATCGCCTCTCCGGGACAGGGTATCACCCCTCCACTTT. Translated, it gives CASRSPLRDRVSPLHF.

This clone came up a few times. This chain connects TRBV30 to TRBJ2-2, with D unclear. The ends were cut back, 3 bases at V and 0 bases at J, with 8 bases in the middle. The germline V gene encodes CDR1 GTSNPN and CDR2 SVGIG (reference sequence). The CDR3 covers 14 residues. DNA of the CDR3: TGTGCCTGGAGAAGACTGGCGAACACCGGGGAGCTGTTTTTT. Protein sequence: CAWRRLANTGELFF.

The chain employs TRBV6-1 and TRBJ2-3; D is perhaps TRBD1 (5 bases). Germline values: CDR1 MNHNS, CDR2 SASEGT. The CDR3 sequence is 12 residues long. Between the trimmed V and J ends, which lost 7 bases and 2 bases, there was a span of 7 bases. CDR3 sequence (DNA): TGTGCCAGCAAAGGGGTCACAGATACGCAGTATTTT. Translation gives CASKGVTDTQYF.

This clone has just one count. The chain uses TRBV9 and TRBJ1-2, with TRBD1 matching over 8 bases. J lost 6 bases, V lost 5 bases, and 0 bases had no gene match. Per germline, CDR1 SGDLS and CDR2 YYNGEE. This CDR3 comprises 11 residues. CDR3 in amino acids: CASRTGDGYTF. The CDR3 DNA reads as TGTGCCAGCAGGACAGGGGATGGCTACACCTTC.

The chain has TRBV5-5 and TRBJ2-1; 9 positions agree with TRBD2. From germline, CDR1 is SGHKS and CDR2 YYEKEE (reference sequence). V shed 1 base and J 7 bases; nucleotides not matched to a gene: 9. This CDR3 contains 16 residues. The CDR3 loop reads CASSLLVLAGTNEQFF. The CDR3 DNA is TGTGCCAGCAGCTTGCTCGTCCTAGCGGGGACTAATGAGCAGTTCTTC.

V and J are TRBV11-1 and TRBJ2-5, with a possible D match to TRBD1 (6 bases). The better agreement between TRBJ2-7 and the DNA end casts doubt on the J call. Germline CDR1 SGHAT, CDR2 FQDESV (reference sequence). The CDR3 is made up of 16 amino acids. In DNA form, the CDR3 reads TGTGCCAGCAGCGCGCGCGCCAGGGGACGATCCTACGAGCAGTACTTC. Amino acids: CASSARARGRSYEQYF.

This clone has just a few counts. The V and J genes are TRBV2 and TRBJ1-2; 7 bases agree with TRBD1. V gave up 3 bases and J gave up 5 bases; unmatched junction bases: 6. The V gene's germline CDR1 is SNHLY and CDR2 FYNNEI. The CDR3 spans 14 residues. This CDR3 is CASSDPTGFYGYTF. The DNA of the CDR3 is TGTGCCAGCAGTGACCCGACAGGGTTTTATGGCTACACCTTC.

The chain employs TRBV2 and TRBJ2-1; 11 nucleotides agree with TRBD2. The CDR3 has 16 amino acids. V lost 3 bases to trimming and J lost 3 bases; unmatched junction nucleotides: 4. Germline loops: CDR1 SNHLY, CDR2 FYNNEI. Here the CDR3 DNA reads TGTGCCAGCAGTGATACGACTAGCGGGGACTACAATGAGCAGTTCTTC. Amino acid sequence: CASSDTTSGDYNEQFF. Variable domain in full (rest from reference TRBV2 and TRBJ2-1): EPEVTQTPSHQVTQMGQEVILRCVPISNHLYFYWYRQILGQKVEFLVSFYNNEISEKSEIFDDQFSVERPDGSNFTLKIRSTKLEDSAMYFCASSDTTSGDYNEQFFGPGTRLTVL.